This entry features one T cell receptor (beta chain) sequence. Its antigen is not identified. Reverse transcription of all isolated RNA meant that expressed TCRB transcripts were sequenced. Produced via immunoSEQ multiplex PCR; TCRdb's table is partial and in-frame only. The table records 200,000 to 250,000 clones, 27% of them present only once. By way of CD45RO/CCR7/CD25/CD127/CD95/CD27, the CD4+ regulatory, stem cell-like memory, central memory and naive cells were sorted. This sample stems from a study of beta chain features in type 1 diabetes. Whole-study findings and limits: An over-representation of cells with high TCR expression could result from cDNA sequencing. TCRB CDR3s from Type 1 diabetes patients were moderately but significantly shorter in all four CD4+ subsets.

The sequenced material came from central memory CD4+ T cells from blood. The sequence derives from a man aged 25 to 40 in good health.

The CDR3 here is CASRIGFNSYGYTF. CDR3 nucleotide sequence: TGTGCCAGCAGGATTGGCTTTAATTCCTATGGCTACACCTTC. This rearrangement joins TRBV28 to TRBJ1-2; no clear D gene. The CDR3 length is 14 residues. Trimming stripped 6 bases from V and 4 bases from J, with 15 bases between. Germline V gene sequence: CDR1 MDHEN, CDR2 SYDVKM.